This T cell receptor (beta chain) came from a study of cytomegalovirus exposure and HLA in healthy donors. The wider study: The approximately 120 validation repertoires, a later analysis reported, used the same platform as the roughly 700 repertoires from the first cohort. Points from the study as a whole: In vitro experiments confirmed that three CMV-associated chains were specific for CMV antigens. Some TCR beta chains (about 170 of them) were listed as cytomegalovirus-associated. In a later analysis, first-cohort TCR clusters were found to tend to co-occur in the 130 or so validation repertoires.

The trim removed 5 bases at V and 4 bases at J, leaving 4 bases unmatched. The CDR3 loop spans 13 amino acids. CDR1 is SEHNR, CDR2 FQNEAQ, per germline (reference sequence). Measured with immunoSEQ multiplex PCR; TCRdb has only the in-frame clones, and not every one. There are approximately 270,000 clones in the sample; roughly 89% occur only once, and under 0.45% lies in the top ten. About this clone itself: No antigen is known for it. This same CDR3 is encoded by further DNA sequences in the sample.

This TCR was sampled from a woman under 30 in good health and CMV-seronegative. V gene TRBV7-9 combines with J gene TRBJ2-7, with 8 positions matching TRBD1. Sequencing used PBMCs. The CDR3 loop is CASSPQGAYEQYF. CDR3 in DNA: TGTGCCAGCAGCCCCCAGGGGGCGTACGAGCAGTACTTC.